This is a list of T cell receptor beta chains from one sample in a study of T cells in Graves' hyperthyroidism and ophthalmopathy. In TCRdb, the multiplex PCR reads were re-called with MiXCR into one record per CDR3 protein. This sample has over 700,000 distinct CDR3 sequences; around 40% occur once, and the top ten carry around 30%. The sequencing input was blood. These receptors came from a middle-aged woman with Graves' hyperthyroidism. Both conserved end residues are part of each CDR3. D genes are given only for firm matches. Size tells how often a clone was seen (once, few, many) or the class of an expanded clone, and some rows leave it out.

clone size	V gene	D gene	J gene	CDR3 protein	CDR3 DNA
few	TRBV4-3	-	TRBJ1-5	CASSLGSGAPGEPQHF	TGCGCCAGCAGCCTAGGGTCCGGGGCCCCGGGTGAGCCCCAGCATTTT
many	TRBV4-3	-	TRBJ1-1	CASSPTSQSAGKTEAFF	TGCGCCAGCAGCCCCACATCCCAATCCGCAGGGAAGACTGAAGCTTTCTTT
many	TRBV7-3	-	TRBJ2-7	CASSLTGQVEQYF	TGTGCCAGCAGCTTAACAGGGCAGGTCGAGCAGTACTTC
-	TRBV10-3	TRBD1	TRBJ1-4	CAISDRGRGTNEKLFF	TGTGCCATCAGTGACAGGGGGCGGGGAACTAATGAAAAACTGTTTTTT
-	TRBV20-1	-	TRBJ2-3	CSAKRAGGRTDTQYF	TGCAGTGCGAAGAGGGCCGGGGGTCGAACAGATACGCAGTATTTT
few	TRBV10-3	-	TRBJ2-7	CAIIGAPTGGAYEQYF	TGTGCCATCATTGGAGCCCCGACGGGGGGCGCCTACGAGCAGTACTTC
few	TRBV6-1	TRBD1	TRBJ1-4	CASRPQFSGGEKLFF	TGTGCCAGCAGACCCCAATTCTCAGGGGGTGAAAAACTGTTTTTT
many	TRBV7-9	TRBD1	TRBJ1-1	CASSCRGQGNTEAFF	TGTGCCAGCAGCTGTAGGGGACAGGGGAACACTGAAGCTTTCTTT
many	TRBV7-2	-	TRBJ1-1	CASSLDGKGTEAFF	TGTGCCAGCAGCTTAGATGGGAAAGGCACTGAAGCTTTCTTT
few	TRBV7-2	-	TRBJ1-1	CASSLWGVQNTEAFF	TGTGCCAGCAGCTTATGGGGGGTTCAAAACACTGAAGCTTTCTTT
many	TRBV7-3	-	TRBJ1-1	CASRLQRNTEAFF	TGTGCCAGCAGATTGCAGAGGAACACTGAAGCTTTCTTT
-	TRBV7-9	-	TRBJ1-2	CASSLTRVDNYGYTF	TGTGCCAGCAGCTTAACGCGCGTGGATAACTATGGCTACACCTTC
many	TRBV7-2	TRBD1	TRBJ1-6	CASSPTGGTYNSPLHF	TGTGCCAGCAGCCCTACAGGGGGTACCTATAATTCACCCCTCCACTTT
few	TRBV20-1	TRBD1	TRBJ1-4	CSARDTGGNEKLFF	TGCAGTGCTAGAGATACAGGGGGCAATGAAAAACTGTTTTTT
many	TRBV15	-	TRBJ1-1	CATAKAADNFEAFF	TGTGCCACCGCAAAGGCAGCGGACAACTTTGAAGCTTTCTTT
-	TRBV5-1	TRBD2	TRBJ2-2	CASSLWASGGPGELFF	TGTGCCAGCAGCTTGTGGGCTAGCGGGGGACCCGGGGAGCTGTTTTTT
-	TRBV5-1	-	TRBJ2-3	CASSSLGTSTDTQYF	TGCGCCAGCAGCTCGCTAGGAACTAGCACAGATACGCAGTATTTT
-	TRBV7-2	-	TRBJ1-4	CASSAQGVNEKLFF	TGTGCCAGCAGCGCACAGGGTGTTAATGAAAAACTGTTTTTT
many	TRBV20-1	TRBD1	TRBJ1-4	CRPAGGTNEKLFF	TGCAGGCCAGCAGGGGGAACTAATGAAAAACTGTTTTTT
few	TRBV7-9	TRBD1	TRBJ1-3	CASSTGGTGAGNTIYF	TGTGCCAGCAGCACAGGAGGGACAGGGGCAGGAAACACCATATATTTT
few	TRBV5-4	-	TRBJ1-1	CASSVIMNTEAFF	TGTGCCAGCAGCGTCATTATGAACACTGAAGCTTTCTTT
few	TRBV19	TRBD1	TRBJ1-2	CASRGQGSRFYGYTF	TGTGCCAGCCGGGGACAGGGGTCCCGCTTCTATGGCTACACCTTC
many	TRBV11-2	-	TRBJ2-7	CASTWGRGYEQYF	TGTGCCAGCACCTGGGGACGGGGCTACGAGCAGTACTTC
many	TRBV5-4	TRBD1	TRBJ1-2	CASSPRQGLYGYTF	TGTGCCAGCAGCCCAAGACAGGGCCTCTATGGCTACACCTTC
-	TRBV7-9	-	TRBJ1-3	CANSRTLYSGNTIYF	TGTGCCAACAGCCGGACATTATACTCTGGAAACACCATATATTTT
-	TRBV20-1	-	TRBJ2-5	CSAPHALGSVGAGETQYF	TGCAGTGCCCCCCATGCTTTGGGTAGCGTGGGGGCTGGAGAGACCCAGTACTTC
-	TRBV10-3	TRBD1	TRBJ2-5	CANSAGQGGFGETQYF	TGTGCCAACTCGGCAGGACAGGGGGGGTTCGGGGAGACCCAGTACTTC
few	TRBV20-1	TRBD1	TRBJ1-1	CSASRAQGARAEAFF	TGCAGTGCTAGTAGGGCCCAGGGGGCGCGGGCTGAAGCTTTCTTT
many	TRBV19	-	TRBJ1-1	CASKRDRPNTEAFF	TGTGCCAGTAAGCGAGACAGACCGAACACTGAAGCTTTCTTT
few	TRBV3-1	-	TRBJ1-2	CASSPDLRRNGYTF	TGTGCCAGCAGCCCTGATTTAAGGCGCAATGGCTACACCTTC
many	TRBV7-9	-	TRBJ2-7	CASSARGTTYEQYF	TGTGCCAGCAGCGCGAGAGGGACCACCTACGAGCAGTACTTC
-	TRBV6-1	-	TRBJ2-2	CASSYITGTTGELFF	TGTGCCAGCAGTTACATAACAGGGACCACCGGGGAGCTGTTTTTT
many	TRBV19	TRBD1	TRBJ2-5	CASGGQAGLQETQYF	TGTGCCAGTGGGGGACAGGCGGGGTTACAAGAGACCCAGTACTTC
many	TRBV5-4	-	TRBJ1-2	CASSRTGGGGYTF	TGTGCCAGCAGCAGGACCGGTGGAGGAGGCTACACCTTC
-	TRBV5-4	-	TRBJ1-3	CASSLWSGGNTIYF	TGTGCCAGCAGCTTGTGGTCCGGTGGAAACACCATATATTTT
-	TRBV6-5	-	TRBJ1-5	CASSSGTASNQPQHF	TGTGCCAGCAGCTCCGGGACGGCTAGCAATCAGCCCCAGCATTTT
few	TRBV20-1	-	TRBJ1-5	CSARKSANQPQHF	TGCAGTGCTAGGAAGTCCGCCAATCAGCCCCAGCATTTT
many	TRBV29-1	-	TRBJ2-3	CSVDSGLPTDTQYF	TGCAGCGTTGACTCCGGACTTCCCACAGATACGCAGTATTTT
-	TRBV6-5	-	TRBJ1-2	CASSSPRGAYGHTF	TGTGCCAGCAGTTCCCCCCGGGGGGCCTATGGCCACACCTTC
many	TRBV19	TRBD1	TRBJ1-2	CASRRTGEEYGYTF	TGTGCCAGTAGGCGGACAGGGGAGGAGTATGGCTACACCTTC
-	TRBV6-1	-	TRBJ1-6	CASTPRVAAYNSPLHF	TGTGCCAGCACCCCGAGAGTCGCAGCCTATAATTCACCCCTCCACTTT
-	TRBV2	-	TRBJ1-5	CASSDPLVGSNQPQHF	TGTGCCAGCAGTGATCCTTTGGTTGGCAGCAATCAGCCCCAGCATTTT
many	TRBV10-3	TRBD1	TRBJ1-2	CAIADREGSGYTF	TGTGCCATCGCAGACAGGGAGGGTTCTGGCTACACCTTC
many	TRBV20-1	-	TRBJ2-7	CSAPSRGSYEQYF	TGCAGTGCCCCCAGCCGTGGTTCCTACGAGCAGTACTTC
-	TRBV10-3	-	TRBJ1-1	CAISDPGGSENTEAFF	TGTGCCATCAGTGACCCCGGGGGCAGTGAGAACACTGAAGCTTTCTTT
many	TRBV7-6	-	TRBJ2-7	CASSPYWRVHSYEQYF	TGTGCCAGCAGCCCCTATTGGAGGGTACACTCCTACGAGCAGTACTTC
few	TRBV6-5	-	TRBJ1-2	CASTPRVQDGYTF	TGTGCCAGCACCCCCCGGGTACAGGATGGCTACACCTTC
many	TRBV2	-	TRBJ1-1	CASRETAVNTEAFF	TGTGCCAGCAGGGAGACAGCAGTGAACACTGAAGCTTTCTTT
-	TRBV7-9	TRBD1	TRBJ1-5	CASSPSDRLNQPQHF	TGTGCCAGCAGCCCCTCGGACAGGCTTAATCAGCCCCAGCATTTT
many	TRBV4-3	-	TRBJ1-1	CASSPGLRAVNTEAFF	TGCGCCAGCAGCCCAGGGTTGAGGGCCGTGAACACTGAAGCTTTCTTT
many	TRBV11-2	-	TRBJ2-7	CASSSRNGGRYEQYF	TGTGCCAGCAGCTCCAGAAACGGGGGGCGGTACGAGCAGTACTTC
many	TRBV24-1	-	TRBJ1-2	CATSDFSGSGYTF	TGTGCCACCAGTGATTTTTCGGGGTCCGGCTACACCTTC
many	TRBV2	-	TRBJ1-6	CASSEQEGRLGSPLHF	TGTGCCAGCAGTGAACAGGAGGGAAGGTTGGGATCACCCCTCCACTTT
-	TRBV11-2	TRBD2	TRBJ2-2	CAWKTSGTNTGELFF	TGTGCCTGGAAGACTAGCGGTACGAACACCGGGGAGCTGTTTTTT
-	TRBV12-3/TRBV12-4	TRBD1	TRBJ2-5	CASSFDGSGGETQYF	TGTGCCAGCAGTTTCGATGGGTCAGGGGGAGAGACCCAGTACTTC